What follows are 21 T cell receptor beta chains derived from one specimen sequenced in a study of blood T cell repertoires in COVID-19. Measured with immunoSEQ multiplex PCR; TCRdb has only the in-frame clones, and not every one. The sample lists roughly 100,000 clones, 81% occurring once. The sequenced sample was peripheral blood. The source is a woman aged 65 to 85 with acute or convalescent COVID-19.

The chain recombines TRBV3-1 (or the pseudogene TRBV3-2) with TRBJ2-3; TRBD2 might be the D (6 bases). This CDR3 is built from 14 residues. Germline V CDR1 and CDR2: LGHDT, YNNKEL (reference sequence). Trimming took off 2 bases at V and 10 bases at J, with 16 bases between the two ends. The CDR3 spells CASSQRRSGEAQYF. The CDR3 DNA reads TGTGCCAGCAGCCAACGCAGGTCGGGGGAAGCGCAGTATTTT.

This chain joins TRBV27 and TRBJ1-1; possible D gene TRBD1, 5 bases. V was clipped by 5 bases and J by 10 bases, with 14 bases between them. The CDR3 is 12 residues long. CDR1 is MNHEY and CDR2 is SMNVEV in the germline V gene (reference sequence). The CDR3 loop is CASSTGGTGAFF. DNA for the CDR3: TGTGCCAGCAGTACGGGGGGTACCGGAGCTTTCTTT.

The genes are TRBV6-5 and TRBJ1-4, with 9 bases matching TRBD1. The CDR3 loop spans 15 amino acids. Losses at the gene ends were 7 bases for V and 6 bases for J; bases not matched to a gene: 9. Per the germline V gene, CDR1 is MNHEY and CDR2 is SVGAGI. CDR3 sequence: CASIGTGQGDEKLFF. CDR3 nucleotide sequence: TGTGCCAGCATAGGAACGGGACAGGGCGATGAAAAACTGTTTTTT.

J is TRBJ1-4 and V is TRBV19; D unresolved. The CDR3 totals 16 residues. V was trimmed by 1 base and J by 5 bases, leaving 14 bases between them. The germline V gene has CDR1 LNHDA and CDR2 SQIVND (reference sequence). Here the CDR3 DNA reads TGTGCCAGTAGTATAGGAACACAGCAGGAAAATGAAAAACTGTTTTTT. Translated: CASSIGTQQENEKLFF.

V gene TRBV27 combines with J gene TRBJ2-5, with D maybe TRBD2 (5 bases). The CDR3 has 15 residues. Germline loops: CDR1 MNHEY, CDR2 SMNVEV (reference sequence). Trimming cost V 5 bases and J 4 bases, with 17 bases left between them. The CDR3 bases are TGTGCCAGCAGTATTAGAAGTCTAGCCGGAGAGACCCAGTACTTC. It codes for CASSIRSLAGETQYF.

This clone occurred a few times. The DNA of the CDR3 is TGTGCCAGTAGTATAAGCCTAGCGGGAGGGCGAGATACGCAGTATTTT. Translating it yields CASSISLAGGRDTQYF. The rearrangement uses TRBV19 and TRBJ2-3, with 12 nucleotides matching TRBD2. Germline CDR1 and CDR2: LNHDA and SQIVND (reference sequence). Unmatched junction bases numbered 5, after V lost 2 bases and J lost 5 bases. This CDR3 contains 16 residues. Together with reference TRBV19 and TRBJ2-3, the CDR3 gives the full variable domain: DGGITQSPKYLFRKEGQNVTLSCEQNLNHDAMYWYRQDPGQGLRLIYYSQIVNDFQKGDIAEGYSVSREKKESFPLTVTSAQKNPTAFYLCASSISLAGGRDTQYFGPGTRLTVL.

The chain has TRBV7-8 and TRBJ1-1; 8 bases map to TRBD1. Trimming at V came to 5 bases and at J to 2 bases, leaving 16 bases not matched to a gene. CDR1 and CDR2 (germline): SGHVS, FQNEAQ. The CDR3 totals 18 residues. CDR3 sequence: CASSPGNVNRGFNTEAFF. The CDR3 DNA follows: TGTGCCAGCAGCCCGGGAAACGTGAACAGGGGGTTCAACACTGAAGCTTTCTTT.

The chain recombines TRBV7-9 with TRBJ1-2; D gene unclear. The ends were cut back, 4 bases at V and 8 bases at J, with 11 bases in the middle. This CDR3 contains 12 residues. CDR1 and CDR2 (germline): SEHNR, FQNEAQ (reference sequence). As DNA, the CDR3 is TGTGCCAGCAGCTCCGCTTACTCCGGCTACACCTTC. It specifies CASSSAYSGYTF. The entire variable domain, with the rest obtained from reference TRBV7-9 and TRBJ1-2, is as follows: DTGVSQNPRHKITKRGQNVTFRCDPISEHNRLYWYRQTLGQGPEFLTYFQNEAQLEKSRLLSDRFSAERPKGSFSTLEIQRTEQGDSAMYLCASSSAYSGYTFGSGTRLTVV.

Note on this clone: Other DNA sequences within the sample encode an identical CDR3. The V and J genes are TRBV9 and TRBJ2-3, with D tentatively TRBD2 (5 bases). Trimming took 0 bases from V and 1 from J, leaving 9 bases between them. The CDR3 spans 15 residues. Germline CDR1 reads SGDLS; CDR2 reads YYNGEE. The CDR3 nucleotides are TGTGCCAGCAGCGTAGTCTCCGGGGGCACAGATACGCAGTATTTT. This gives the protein CASSVVSGGTDTQYF.

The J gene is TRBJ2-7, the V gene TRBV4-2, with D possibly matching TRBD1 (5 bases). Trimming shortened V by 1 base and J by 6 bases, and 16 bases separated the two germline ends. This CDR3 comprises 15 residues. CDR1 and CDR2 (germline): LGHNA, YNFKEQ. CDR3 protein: CASSQAQGWVGEQYF. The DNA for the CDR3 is TGTGCCAGCAGCCAAGCCCAGGGTTGGGTCGGCGAGCAGTACTTC.

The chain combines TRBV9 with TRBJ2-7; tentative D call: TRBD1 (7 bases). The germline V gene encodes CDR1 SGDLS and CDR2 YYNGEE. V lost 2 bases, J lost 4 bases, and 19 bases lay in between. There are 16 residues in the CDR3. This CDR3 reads CASSVDHRGGSYEQYF. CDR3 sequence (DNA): TGTGCCAGCAGCGTGGATCACAGGGGAGGCTCGTACGAGCAGTACTTC.

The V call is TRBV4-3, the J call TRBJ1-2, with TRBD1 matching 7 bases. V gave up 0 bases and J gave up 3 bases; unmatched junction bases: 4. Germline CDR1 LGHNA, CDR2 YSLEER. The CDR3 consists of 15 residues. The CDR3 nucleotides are TGCGCCAGCAGCCAAGAGCGGACAGGACACTATGGCTACACCTTC. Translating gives CASSQERTGHYGYTF.

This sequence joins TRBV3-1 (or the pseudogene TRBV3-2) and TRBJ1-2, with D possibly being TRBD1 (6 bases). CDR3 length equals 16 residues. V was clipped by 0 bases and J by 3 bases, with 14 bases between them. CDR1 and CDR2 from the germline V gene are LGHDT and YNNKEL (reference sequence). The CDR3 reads CASSQDMGARYYGYTF. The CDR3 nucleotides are TGTGCCAGCAGCCAAGACATGGGGGCCCGATACTATGGCTACACCTTC.

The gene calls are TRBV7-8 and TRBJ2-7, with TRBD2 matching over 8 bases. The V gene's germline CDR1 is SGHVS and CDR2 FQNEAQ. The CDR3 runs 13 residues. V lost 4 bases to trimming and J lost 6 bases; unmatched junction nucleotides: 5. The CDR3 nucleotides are TGTGCCAGCAGCTCAGCGGGAGTAGGCGAGCAGTACTTC. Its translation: CASSSAGVGEQYF.

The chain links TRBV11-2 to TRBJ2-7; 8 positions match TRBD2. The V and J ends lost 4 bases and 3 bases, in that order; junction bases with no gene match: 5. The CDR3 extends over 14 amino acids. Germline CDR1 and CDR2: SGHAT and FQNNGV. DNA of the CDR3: TGTGCCAGCAGCTACGGGACTAGTGTCTACGAGCAGTACTTC. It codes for CASSYGTSVYEQYF.

CDR3 residues: CASSLATPSGGADTQYF. The CDR3 DNA is TGTGCCAGCAGCTTAGCTACGCCTAGCGGGGGGGCAGATACGCAGTATTTT. The chain joins TRBV7-9 to TRBJ2-3; 12 positions agree with TRBD2. The CDR3 has 17 residues. V shed 0 bases, J shed 4 bases, and the junction held 5 bases outside the gene matches. Germline lookup yields CDR1 SEHNR and CDR2 FQNEAQ (reference sequence).

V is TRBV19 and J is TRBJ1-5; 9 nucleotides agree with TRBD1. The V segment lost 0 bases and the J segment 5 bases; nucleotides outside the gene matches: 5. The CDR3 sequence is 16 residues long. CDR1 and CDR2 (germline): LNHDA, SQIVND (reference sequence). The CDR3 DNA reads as TGTGCCAGTAGTATAGAGCTCGGACAGGGGTATCAGCCCCAGCATTTT. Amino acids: CASSIELGQGYQPQHF.

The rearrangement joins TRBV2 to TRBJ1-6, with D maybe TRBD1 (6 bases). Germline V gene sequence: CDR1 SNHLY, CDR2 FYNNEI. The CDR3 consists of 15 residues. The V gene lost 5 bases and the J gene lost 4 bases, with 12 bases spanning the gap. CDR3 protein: CASSPATGYNSPLHF. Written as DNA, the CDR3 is TGTGCCAGCAGTCCCGCCACAGGGTATAATTCACCCCTCCACTTT.

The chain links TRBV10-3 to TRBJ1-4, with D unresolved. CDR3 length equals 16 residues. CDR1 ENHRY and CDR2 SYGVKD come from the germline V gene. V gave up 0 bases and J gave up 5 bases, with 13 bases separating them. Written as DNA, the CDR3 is TGTGCCATCAGTGAGTCTCGATCCGCGGGGAATGAAAAACTGTTTTTT. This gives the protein CAISESRSAGNEKLFF.

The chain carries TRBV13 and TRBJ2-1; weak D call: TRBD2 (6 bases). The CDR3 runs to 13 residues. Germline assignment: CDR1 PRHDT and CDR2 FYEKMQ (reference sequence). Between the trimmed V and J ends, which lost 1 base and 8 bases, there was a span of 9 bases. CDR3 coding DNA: TGTGCCAGCAGCTTAGCGGGAGACGATGAGCAGTTCTTC. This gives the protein CASSLAGDDEQFF.

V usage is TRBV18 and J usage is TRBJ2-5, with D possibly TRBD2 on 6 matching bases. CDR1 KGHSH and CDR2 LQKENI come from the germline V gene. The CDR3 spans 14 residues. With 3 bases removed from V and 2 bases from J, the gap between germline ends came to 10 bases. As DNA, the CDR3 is TGTGCCAGCTCACCGACGGACTATCAAGAGACCCAGTACTTC. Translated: CASSPTDYQETQYF. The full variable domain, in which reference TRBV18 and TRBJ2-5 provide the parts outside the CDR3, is NAGVMQNPRHLVRRRGQEARLRCSPMKGHSHVYWYRQLPEEGLKFMVYLQKENIIDESGMPKERFSAEFPKEGPSILRIQQVVRGDSAAYFCASSPTDYQETQYFGPGTRLLVL.